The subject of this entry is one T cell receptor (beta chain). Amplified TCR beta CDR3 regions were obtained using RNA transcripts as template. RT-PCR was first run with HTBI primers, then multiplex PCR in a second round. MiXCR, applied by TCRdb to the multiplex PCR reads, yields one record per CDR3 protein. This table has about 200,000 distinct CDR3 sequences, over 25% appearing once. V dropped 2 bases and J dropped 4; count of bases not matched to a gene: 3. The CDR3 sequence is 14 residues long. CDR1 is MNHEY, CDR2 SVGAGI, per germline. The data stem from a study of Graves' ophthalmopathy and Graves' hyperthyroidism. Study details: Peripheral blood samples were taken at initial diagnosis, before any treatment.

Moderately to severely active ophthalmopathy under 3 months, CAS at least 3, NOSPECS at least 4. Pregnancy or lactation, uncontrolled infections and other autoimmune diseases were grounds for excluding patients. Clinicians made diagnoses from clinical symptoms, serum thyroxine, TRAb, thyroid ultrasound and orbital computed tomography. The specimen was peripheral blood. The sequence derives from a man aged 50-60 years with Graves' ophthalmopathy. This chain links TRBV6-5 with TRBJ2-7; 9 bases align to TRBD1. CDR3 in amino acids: CASSYGGTGYEQYF. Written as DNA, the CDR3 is TGTGCCAGCAGTTACGGCGGGACAGGGTACGAGCAGTACTTC.